This T cell receptor (beta chain) stems from a study of T cell responses to AZD1222 COVID-19 vaccine. On this clone itself: Antigen: not known.

Findings of the study overall: Donors were largely white British and mainly female; clonal diversity was possibly underestimated. Close to half of spike-specific TCRs reportedly recognize unmutated variant regions. Spike-specific TCR breadth and depth grew following two AZD1222 doses.

The table came from immunoSEQ multiplex PCR; TCRdb's copy has only in-frame clones and leaves some out. This sample has some 140,000 clones, with 70% to 90% found just once. The starting material was peripheral blood, obtained 28 days after the second AZD1222 dose. The TCR was taken from an adult who received the AZD1222 COVID-19 vaccine.

CDR3 DNA sequence: TGCGCCAGCAGCCAATTAGGATTGCAGGGGGTGAGATTCTTGGGCTACACCTTC. This encodes CASSQLGLQGVRFLGYTF. The chain has TRBV4-1 and TRBJ1-2; 7 nucleotides match TRBD1. Germline V CDR1 and CDR2: MGHRA, YSYEKL. The CDR3 runs 18 residues. V dropped 2 bases and J dropped 8; count of bases not matched to a gene: 20.